This is a list of T cell receptor beta chains from one sample in a study of T cell changes during pregnancy in multiple sclerosis. Clones were sequenced by immunoSEQ multiplex PCR, and TCRdb holds only the in-frame ones, with some missing. The sample lists over 90,000 clones, approximately 93% occurring once. The sample in question was peripheral blood, obtained after pregnancy. Source of these receptors: a female donor with multiple sclerosis, enrolled in a pregnancy study. CDR3s include the opening cysteine and the closing phenylalanine or tryptophan. D genes are given only for firm matches. Some rows have no size entry. The others give once, few or many, or a class for an expanded clone.

>TRBV30|14|TRBD1|TRBJ1-5|once
CAWSLGQGNQPQHF
TGTGCCTGGAGCCTGGGACAGGGGAATCAGCCCCAGCATTTT
>TRBV5-4|13|NA|TRBJ1-1|NA
CASSLAVNTEAFF
TGTGCCAGCAGTTTAGCAGTGAACACTGAAGCTTTCTTT
>TRBV27|12|NA|TRBJ1-1|NA
CASREWGAEAFF
TGTGCCAGCAGGGAGTGGGGGGCTGAAGCTTTCTTT
>TRBV4-2|14|NA|TRBJ2-1|NA
CASSQYRELNEQFF
TGTGCCAGCAGCCAATATCGGGAGCTCAATGAGCAGTTCTTC
>TRBV5-1|16|TRBD2|TRBJ2-7|once
CASSFNVAGGRYEQYF
TGCGCCAGCAGCTTCAATGTAGCGGGAGGGAGGTACGAGCAGTACTTC
>TRBV19|16|NA|TRBJ2-1|once
CASRHKGGATNNEQFF
TGTGCCAGTAGACATAAAGGGGGGGCCACTAACAATGAGCAGTTCTTC
>TRBV28|14|TRBD2|TRBJ2-3|NA
CASSPAGTRNTQYF
TGTGCCAGCAGCCCAGCCGGGACTAGAAATACGCAGTATTTT
>TRBV21-1|15|NA|TRBJ1-2|NA
CASSKAPQVHYGYTF
TGTGCCAGCAGCAAAGCCCCCCAGGTTCACTATGGCTACACCTTC
>TRBV27|13|NA|TRBJ1-1|NA
CASSWNSGTEAFF
TGTGCCAGCAGTTGGAATAGCGGAACTGAAGCTTTCTTT
>TRBV15|15|TRBD2|TRBJ2-1|once
CATSRAGGTMNEQFF
TGTGCCACCAGCAGAGCGGGAGGTACCATGAATGAGCAGTTCTTC
>TRBV5-1|15|TRBD2|TRBJ2-1|NA
CASSLYRLADNEQFF
TGCGCCAGCAGCTTGTACCGACTAGCGGACAATGAGCAGTTCTTC
>TRBV5-1|14|NA|TRBJ2-7|NA
CASSLRDNSYEQYF
TGCGCCAGCAGCTTAAGAGACAACTCCTACGAGCAGTACTTC
>TRBV19|13|NA|TRBJ1-1|NA
CASTQMMNTEAFF
TGTGCCAGTACCCAGATGATGAACACTGAAGCTTTCTTT
>TRBV28|14|NA|TRBJ1-1|NA
CASSSPTASYGAFF
TGTGCCAGCAGTTCCCCGACTGCCTCTTATGGAGCTTTCTTT
>TRBV2|14|NA|TRBJ2-2|few
CASIRGREAGELFF
TGTGCCAGCATACGGGGCAGGGAGGCCGGGGAGCTGTTTTTT
>TRBV2|15|NA|TRBJ1-2|NA
CASRHHSNVNYGYTF
TGTGCCAGCAGGCACCACAGTAATGTTAACTATGGCTACACCTTC
>TRBV5-4|14|TRBD1|TRBJ1-2|NA
CASSFLLQGDGYTF
TGTGCCAGCAGCTTTCTACTCCAGGGGGATGGCTACACCTTC
>TRBV2|14|NA|TRBJ1-3|few
CASSSGRSGNTIYF
TGTGCCAGCAGCTCCGGGAGGTCTGGAAACACCATATATTTT
>TRBV7-2|16|NA|TRBJ2-1|NA
CASSLARLARYNEQFF
TGTGCCAGCAGCTTAGCTCGGCTAGCCCGATACAATGAGCAGTTCTTC
>TRBV4-1|14|TRBD1|TRBJ1-4|NA
CASSQWQGEEKLFF
TGCGCCAGCAGCCAATGGCAGGGGGAGGAAAAACTGTTTTTT
>TRBV20-1|11|TRBD2|TRBJ2-5|NA
CRATSGETQYF
TGCAGGGCGACTAGCGGGGAGACCCAGTACTTC
>TRBV29-1|13|NA|TRBJ2-7|NA
CSVEGSEGYEQYF
TGCAGCGTTGAAGGGTCGGAGGGCTACGAGCAGTACTTC
>TRBV6-5|14|NA|TRBJ2-7|NA
CASSYPLSPYEQYF
TGTGCCAGCAGTTATCCCCTCTCTCCTTACGAGCAGTACTTC
>TRBV27|16|TRBD1|TRBJ2-3|once
CASSSDRDRITDTQYF
TGTGCCAGCAGTTCCGACCGGGACAGGATCACAGATACGCAGTATTTT
>TRBV19|14|NA|TRBJ1-1|NA
CASSMIQGNTEAFF
TGTGCCAGTAGTATGATCCAGGGGAACACTGAAGCTTTCTTT
>TRBV9|15|NA|TRBJ2-1|NA
CASSDDTGAYNEQFF
TGTGCCAGCAGCGACGATACTGGAGCCTACAATGAGCAGTTCTTC
>TRBV28|16|TRBD1|TRBJ2-1|once
CASSLLDRGSYNEQFF
TGTGCCAGCAGTTTATTGGACAGGGGATCCTACAATGAGCAGTTCTTC